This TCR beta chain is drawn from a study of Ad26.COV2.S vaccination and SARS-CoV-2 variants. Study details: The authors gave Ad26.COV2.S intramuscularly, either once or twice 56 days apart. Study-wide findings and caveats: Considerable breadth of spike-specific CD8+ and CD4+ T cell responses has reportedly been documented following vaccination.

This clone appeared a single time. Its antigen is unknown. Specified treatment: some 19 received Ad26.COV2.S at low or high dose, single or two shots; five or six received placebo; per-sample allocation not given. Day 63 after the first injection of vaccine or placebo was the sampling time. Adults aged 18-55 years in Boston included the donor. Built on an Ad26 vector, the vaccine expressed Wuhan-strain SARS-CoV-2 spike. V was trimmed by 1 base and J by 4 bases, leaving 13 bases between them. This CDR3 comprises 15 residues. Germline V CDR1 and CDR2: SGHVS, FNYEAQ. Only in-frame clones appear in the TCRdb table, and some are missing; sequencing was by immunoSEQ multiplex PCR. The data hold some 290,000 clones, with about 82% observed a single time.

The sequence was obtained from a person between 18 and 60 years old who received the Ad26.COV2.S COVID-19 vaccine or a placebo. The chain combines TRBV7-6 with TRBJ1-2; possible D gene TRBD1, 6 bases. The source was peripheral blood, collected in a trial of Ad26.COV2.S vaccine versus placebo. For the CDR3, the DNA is TGTGCCAGCAGCTTAGAGAATACAGGGACCTATGGCTACACCTTC. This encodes CASSLENTGTYGYTF.